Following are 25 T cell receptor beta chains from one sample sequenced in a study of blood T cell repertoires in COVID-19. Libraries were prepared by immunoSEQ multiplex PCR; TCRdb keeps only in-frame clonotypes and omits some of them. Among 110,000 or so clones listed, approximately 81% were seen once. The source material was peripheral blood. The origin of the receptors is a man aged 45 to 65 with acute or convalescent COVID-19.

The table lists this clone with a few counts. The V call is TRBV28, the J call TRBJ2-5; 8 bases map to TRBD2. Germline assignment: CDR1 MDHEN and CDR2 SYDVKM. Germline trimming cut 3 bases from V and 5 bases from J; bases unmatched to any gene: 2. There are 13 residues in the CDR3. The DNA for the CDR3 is TGTGCCAGCAGTTTTAGCGGGGCTGAGACCCAGTACTTC. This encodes CASSFSGAETQYF.

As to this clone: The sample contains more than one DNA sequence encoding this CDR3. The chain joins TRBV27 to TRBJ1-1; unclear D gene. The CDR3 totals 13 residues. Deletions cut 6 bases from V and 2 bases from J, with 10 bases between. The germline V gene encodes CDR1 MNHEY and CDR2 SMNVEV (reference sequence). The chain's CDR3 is CASSLGQNTEAFF. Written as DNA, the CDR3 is TGTGCCAGCAGCCTTGGGCAAAACACTGAAGCTTTCTTT.

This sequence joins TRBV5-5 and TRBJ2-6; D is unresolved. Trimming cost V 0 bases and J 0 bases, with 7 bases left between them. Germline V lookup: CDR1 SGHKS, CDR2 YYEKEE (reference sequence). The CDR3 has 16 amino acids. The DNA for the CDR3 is TGTGCCAGCAGCTTGGCCCCCGTCTCTGGGGCCAACGTCCTGACTTTC. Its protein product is CASSLAPVSGANVLTF.

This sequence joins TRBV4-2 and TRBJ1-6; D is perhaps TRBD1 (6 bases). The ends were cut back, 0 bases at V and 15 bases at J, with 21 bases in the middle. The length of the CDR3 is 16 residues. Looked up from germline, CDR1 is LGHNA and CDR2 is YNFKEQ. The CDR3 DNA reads TGTGCCAGCAGCCAAGAGAGGGTTGCAAGGGACATCCTCCTCCACTTT. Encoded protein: CASSQERVARDILLHF.

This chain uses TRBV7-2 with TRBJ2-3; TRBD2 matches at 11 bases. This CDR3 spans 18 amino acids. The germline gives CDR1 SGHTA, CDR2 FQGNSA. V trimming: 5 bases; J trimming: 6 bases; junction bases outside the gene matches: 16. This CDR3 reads CASSIGSLAGGPRDTQYF. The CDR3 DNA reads TGTGCCAGCAGCATAGGGTCATTAGCGGGGGGGCCGAGGGATACGCAGTATTTT. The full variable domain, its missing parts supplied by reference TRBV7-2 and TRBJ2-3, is GAGVSQSPSNKVTEKGKDVELRCDPISGHTALYWYRQSLGQGLEFLIYFQGNSAPDKSGLPSDRFSAERTGGSVSTLTIQRTQQEDSAVYLCASSIGSLAGGPRDTQYFGPGTRLTVL.

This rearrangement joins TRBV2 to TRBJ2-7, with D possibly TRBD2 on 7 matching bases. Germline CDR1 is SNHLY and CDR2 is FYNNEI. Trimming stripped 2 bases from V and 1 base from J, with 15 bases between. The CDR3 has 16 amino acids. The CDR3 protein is CASSESVGGASYEQYF. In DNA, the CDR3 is TGTGCCAGCAGTGAATCTGTAGGGGGGGCTTCCTACGAGCAGTACTTC. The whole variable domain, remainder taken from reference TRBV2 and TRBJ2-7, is EPEVTQTPSHQVTQMGQEVILRCVPISNHLYFYWYRQILGQKVEFLVSFYNNEISEKSEIFDDQFSVERPDGSNFTLKIRSTKLEDSAMYFCASSESVGGASYEQYFGPGTRLTVT.

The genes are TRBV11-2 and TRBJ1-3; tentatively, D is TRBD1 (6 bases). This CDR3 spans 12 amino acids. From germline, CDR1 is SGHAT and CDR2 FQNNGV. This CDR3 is CVRGQPGNTIYF. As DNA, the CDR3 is TGTGTCCGAGGACAGCCTGGAAACACCATATATTTT.

DNA of the CDR3: TGCGCCAGCAGCTCGGGACTGGCCAACACTGAAGCTTTCTTT. Protein: CASSSGLANTEAFF. This rearrangement joins TRBV5-1 to TRBJ1-1; weak D call: TRBD1 (5 bases). Trimming took off 3 bases at V and 2 bases at J, with 11 bases between the two ends. The CDR3 is 14 residues long. CDR1 is SGHRS and CDR2 is YFSETQ in the germline V gene. Filled out from reference TRBV5-1 and TRBJ1-1, the complete variable domain reads KAGVTQTPRYLIKTRGQQVTLSCSPISGHRSVSWYQQTPGQGLQFLFEYFSETQRNKGNFPGRFSGRQFSNSRSEMNVSTLELGDSALYLCASSSGLANTEAFFGQGTRLTVV.

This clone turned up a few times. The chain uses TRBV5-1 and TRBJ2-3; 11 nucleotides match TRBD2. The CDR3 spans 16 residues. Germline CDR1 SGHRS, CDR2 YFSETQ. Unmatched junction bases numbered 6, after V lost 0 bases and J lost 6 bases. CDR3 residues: CASSLVSGGAWDTQYF. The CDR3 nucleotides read TGCGCCAGCAGCTTGGTTAGCGGGGGGGCCTGGGATACGCAGTATTTT.

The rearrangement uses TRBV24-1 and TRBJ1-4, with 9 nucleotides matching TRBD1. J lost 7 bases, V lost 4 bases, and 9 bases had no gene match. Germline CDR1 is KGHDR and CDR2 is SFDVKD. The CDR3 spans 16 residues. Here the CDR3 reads CATSESTGGGGEKLFF. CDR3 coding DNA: TGTGCCACCAGTGAGAGTACAGGGGGCGGAGGTGAAAAACTGTTTTTT.

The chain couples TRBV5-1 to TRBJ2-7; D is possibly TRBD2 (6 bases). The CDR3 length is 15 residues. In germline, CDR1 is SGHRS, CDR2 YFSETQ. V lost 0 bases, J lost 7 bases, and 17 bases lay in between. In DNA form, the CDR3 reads TGCGCCAGCAGCTTGGGCGGACTCGGGGGAGGAGAGCAGTACTTC. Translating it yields CASSLGGLGGGEQYF.

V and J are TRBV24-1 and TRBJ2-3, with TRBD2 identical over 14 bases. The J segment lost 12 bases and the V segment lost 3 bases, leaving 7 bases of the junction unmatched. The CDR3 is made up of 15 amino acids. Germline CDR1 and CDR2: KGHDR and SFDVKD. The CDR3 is CATSDQRLAGGPQYF. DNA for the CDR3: TGTGCCACCAGTGATCAAAGACTAGCGGGGGGGCCACAGTATTTT.

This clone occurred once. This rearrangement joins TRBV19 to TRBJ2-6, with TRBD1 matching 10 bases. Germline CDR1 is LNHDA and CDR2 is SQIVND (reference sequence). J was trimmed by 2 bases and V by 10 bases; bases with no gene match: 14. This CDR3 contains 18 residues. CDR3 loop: CATQLWDRGIPGANVLTF. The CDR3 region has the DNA TGTGCCACCCAACTGTGGGACAGGGGTATACCTGGGGCCAACGTCCTGACTTTC.

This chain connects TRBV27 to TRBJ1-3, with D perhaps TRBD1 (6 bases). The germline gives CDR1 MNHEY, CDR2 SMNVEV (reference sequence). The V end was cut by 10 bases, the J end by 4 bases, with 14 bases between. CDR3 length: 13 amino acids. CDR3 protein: CATQGQGGNTIYF. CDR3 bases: TGTGCCACTCAAGGGCAGGGGGGAAACACCATATATTTT.

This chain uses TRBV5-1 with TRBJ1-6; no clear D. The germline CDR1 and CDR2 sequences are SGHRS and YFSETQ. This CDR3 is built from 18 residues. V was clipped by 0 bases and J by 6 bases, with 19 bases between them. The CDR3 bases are TGCGCCAGCAGCTTGGTTATTTCCACGGGGTGGGCTAATTCACCCCTCCACTTT. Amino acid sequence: CASSLVISTGWANSPLHF.

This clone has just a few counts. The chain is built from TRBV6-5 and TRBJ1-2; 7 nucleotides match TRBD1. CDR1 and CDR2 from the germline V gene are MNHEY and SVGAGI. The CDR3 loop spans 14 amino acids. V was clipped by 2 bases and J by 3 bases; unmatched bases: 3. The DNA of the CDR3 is TGTGCCAGCAGTTACGGCAGGGGGGACTATGGCTACACCTTC. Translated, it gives CASSYGRGDYGYTF.

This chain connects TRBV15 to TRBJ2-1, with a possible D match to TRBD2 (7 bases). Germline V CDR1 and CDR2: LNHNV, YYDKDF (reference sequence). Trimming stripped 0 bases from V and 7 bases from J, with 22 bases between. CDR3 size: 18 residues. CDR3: CATSRDGRGAGARNEQFF. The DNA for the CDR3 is TGTGCCACCAGCAGAGATGGGCGAGGGGCGGGGGCTCGGAATGAGCAGTTCTTC.

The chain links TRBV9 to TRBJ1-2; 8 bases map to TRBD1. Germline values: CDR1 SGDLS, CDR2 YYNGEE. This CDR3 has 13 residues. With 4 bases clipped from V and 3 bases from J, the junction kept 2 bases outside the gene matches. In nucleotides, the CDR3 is TGTGCCAGCAGCCCGGACAGGGACTATGGCTACACCTTC. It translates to CASSPDRDYGYTF.

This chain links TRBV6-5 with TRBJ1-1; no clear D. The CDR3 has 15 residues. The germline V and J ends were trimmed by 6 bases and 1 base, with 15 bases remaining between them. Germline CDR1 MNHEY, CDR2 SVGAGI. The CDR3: CASSINDMSNTEAFF. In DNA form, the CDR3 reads TGTGCCAGCAGCATCAATGACATGTCGAACACTGAAGCTTTCTTT.

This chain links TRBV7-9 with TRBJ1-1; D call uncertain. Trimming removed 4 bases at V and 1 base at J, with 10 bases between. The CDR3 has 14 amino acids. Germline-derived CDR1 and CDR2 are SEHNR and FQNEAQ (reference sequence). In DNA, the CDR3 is TGTGCCAGCAGCTCCCAACCGGGGAACACTGAAGCTTTCTTT. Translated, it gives CASSSQPGNTEAFF.

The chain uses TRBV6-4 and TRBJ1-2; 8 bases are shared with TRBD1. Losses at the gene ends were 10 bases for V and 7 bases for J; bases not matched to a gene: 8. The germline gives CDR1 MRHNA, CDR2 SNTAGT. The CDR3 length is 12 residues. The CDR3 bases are TGTGCCACCTCAGACAGGGGAGGTGGCTACACCTTC. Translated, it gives CATSDRGGGYTF.

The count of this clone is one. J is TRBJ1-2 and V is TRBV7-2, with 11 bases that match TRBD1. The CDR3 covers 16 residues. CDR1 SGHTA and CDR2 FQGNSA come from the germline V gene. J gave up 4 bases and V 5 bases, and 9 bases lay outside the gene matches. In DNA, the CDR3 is TGTGCCAGCAGCCCAAGAGGACAGGGGGCATCCTATGGCTACACCTTC. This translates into CASSPRGQGASYGYTF.

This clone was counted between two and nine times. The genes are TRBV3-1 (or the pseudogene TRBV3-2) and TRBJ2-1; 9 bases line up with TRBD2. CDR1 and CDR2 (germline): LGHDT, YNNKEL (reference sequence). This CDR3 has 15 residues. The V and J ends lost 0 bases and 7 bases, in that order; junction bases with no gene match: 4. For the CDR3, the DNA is TGTGCCAGCAGCCAAGATCGGACTAGCGTGAATGAGCAGTTCTTC. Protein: CASSQDRTSVNEQFF.

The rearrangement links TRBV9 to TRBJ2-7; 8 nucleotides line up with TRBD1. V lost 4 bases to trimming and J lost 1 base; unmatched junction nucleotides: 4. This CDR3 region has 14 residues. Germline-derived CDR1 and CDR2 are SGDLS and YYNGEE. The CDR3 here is CASSPWTGSYEQYF. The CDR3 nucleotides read TGTGCCAGCAGCCCCTGGACAGGGTCCTACGAGCAGTACTTC.

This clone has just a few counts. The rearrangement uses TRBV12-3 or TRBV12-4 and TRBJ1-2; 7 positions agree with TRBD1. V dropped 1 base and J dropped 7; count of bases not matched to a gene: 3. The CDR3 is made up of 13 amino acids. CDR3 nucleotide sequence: TGTGCCAGCAGTTTAGGATCAGGGGGTGGCTACACCTTC. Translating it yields CASSLGSGGGYTF.